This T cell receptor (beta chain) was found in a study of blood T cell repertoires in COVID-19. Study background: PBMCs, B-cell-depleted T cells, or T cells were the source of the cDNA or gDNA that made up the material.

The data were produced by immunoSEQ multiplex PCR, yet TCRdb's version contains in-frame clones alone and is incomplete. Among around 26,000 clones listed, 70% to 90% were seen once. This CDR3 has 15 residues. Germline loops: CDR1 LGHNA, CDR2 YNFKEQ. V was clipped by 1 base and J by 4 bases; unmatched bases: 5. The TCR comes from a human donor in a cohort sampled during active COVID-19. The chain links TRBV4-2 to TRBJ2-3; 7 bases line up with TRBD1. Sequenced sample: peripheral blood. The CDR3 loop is CASSQVKGAADTQYF. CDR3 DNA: TGTGCCAGCAGCCAAGTTAAGGGGGCGGCAGATACGCAGTATTTT.